This T cell receptor (beta chain) originates from a study of control samples from healthy donors and cancer patients. This clone came up once. Germline V gene sequence: CDR1 LNHDA, CDR2 SQIVND (reference sequence). Germline trimming cut 5 bases from V and 4 bases from J; bases unmatched to any gene: 9. The CDR3 covers 16 residues. Generated by immunoSEQ multiplex PCR, the TCRdb table keeps only in-frame clones and is missing some. The sample lists about 85,000 clones, 70% to 90% occurring once. The chain uses TRBV19 and TRBJ1-4; the match to TRBD1 covers 8 bases. The TCR originated in a woman in her fifties or sixties in good health. The sample comprised blood. CDR3 coding DNA: TGTGCCAGTAGTCCACGGACAGGGCTGGGTAATGAAAAACTGTTTTTT. Translation gives CASSPRTGLGNEKLFF.